This TCR beta chain stems from a study of cytomegalovirus exposure and HLA in healthy donors. This CDR3 is built from 16 residues. Germline lookup yields CDR1 WNHNN and CDR2 SYGVQD (reference sequence). Trimming removed 5 bases from V and 9 bases from J; junction bases left unmatched: 16. Measured with immunoSEQ multiplex PCR; TCRdb has only the in-frame clones, and not every one. The sample consists of 150,000 to 200,000 clones, over 85% of them appearing once. The specimen was PBMCs. The J gene is TRBJ2-1, the V gene TRBV10-1; TRBD1 matches 7 bases. This clonotype was obtained from a woman under 30 in good health and CMV-seropositive. CDR3 sequence (DNA): TGCGCCAGCAGTCGCCCACCCGGGGACAGCTATAGTGAGCAGTTCTTC. Translation gives CASSRPPGDSYSEQFF.